One sample yielded the 19 T cell receptor beta chains listed below, sequenced in a study of blood T cell repertoires in COVID-19 (dated by TCRdb to 2020 to 2021). Libraries came from the immunoSEQ multiplex PCR assay. TCRdb limited this immuneACCESS table to in-frame rearrangements with V and J called. A share of clones is missing; checked studies link under half to unresolved V genes, and the rest is unexplained. For this sample the table gives some 94,000 clones, of which 84% were detected only once. Of the sample, less than 2% falls within the top ten clones. The sample comprised peripheral blood. These TCRs come from a man in his 70s with active or convalescent COVID-19.

The V and J genes are TRBV19 and TRBJ2-6; D gene unclear. CDR1 is LNHDA and CDR2 is SQIVND in the germline V gene (reference sequence). This CDR3 is 17 amino acids long. Trimming shortened V by 0 bases and J by 0 bases, and 9 bases separated the two germline ends. CDR3 nucleotide sequence: TGTGCCAGTAGTATAGACCCCCGGAGCTCTGGGGCCAACGTCCTGACTTTC. Encoded protein: CASSIDPRSSGANVLTF.

This clone has only one observation. This chain joins TRBV10-3 and TRBJ2-5; TRBD2 matches 11 bases. The V gene end was trimmed by 9 bases and the J gene end by 4 bases; junction bases not matched to a gene: 7. CDR1 and CDR2 from the germline V gene are ENHRY and SYGVKD. The CDR3 spans 14 residues. DNA for the CDR3: TGTGCCATTGGGATAGCGGGGGGGGCAGAGACCCAGTACTTC. Translated: CAIGIAGGAETQYF.

CDR3 DNA sequence: TGTGCCAGCAGTCCCGGGATCGCAGATACGCAGTATTTT. The encoded protein is CASSPGIADTQYF. This chain joins TRBV28 and TRBJ2-3, with D possibly matching TRBD2 (5 bases). The CDR3 extends over 13 amino acids. Trimming cost V 5 bases and J 4 bases, with 10 bases left between them. The germline V gene has CDR1 MDHEN and CDR2 SYDVKM. The full variable domain, completed using reference TRBV28 and TRBJ2-3, is DVKVTQSSRYLVKRTGEKVFLECVQDMDHENMFWYRQDPGLGLRLIYFSYDVKMKEKGDIPEGYSVSREKKERFSLILESASTNQTSMYLCASSPGIADTQYFGPGTRLTVL.

Concerning this clone itself: The same CDR3 is also encoded by other DNA sequences in this sample. J is TRBJ1-1 and V is TRBV20-1; D call uncertain. The germline gives CDR1 DFQATT, CDR2 SNEGSKA (reference sequence). CDR3 length: 11 residues. Trimming pared 3 bases from V and 3 bases from J, leaving 5 bases between. The CDR3 loop reads CSASPYTEAFF. CDR3 DNA sequence: TGCAGTGCTAGTCCCTACACTGAAGCTTTCTTT.

J is TRBJ2-1 and V is TRBV12-3 or TRBV12-4; D might be TRBD1 (5 bases). The CDR3 totals 13 residues. With 6 bases removed from V and 7 bases from J, the gap between germline ends came to 13 bases. The CDR3 reads CASRAAQGNEQFF. The CDR3 DNA sequence: TGTGCCAGCAGGGCTGCTCAGGGTAATGAGCAGTTCTTC.

The J gene is TRBJ2-5, the V gene TRBV5-1; TRBD2 matches 11 bases. CDR1 and CDR2 (germline): SGHRS, YFSETQ. Unmatched junction bases numbered 3, after V lost 0 bases and J lost 2 bases. The CDR3 is 16 residues long. The CDR3 sequence: CASSLAIAGGQETQYF. The CDR3, as DNA: TGCGCCAGCAGCTTGGCTATAGCGGGGGGGCAAGAGACCCAGTACTTC.

The chain employs TRBV9 and TRBJ2-2; 7 nucleotides match TRBD1. Germline trimming cut 0 bases from V and 7 bases from J; bases unmatched to any gene: 6. The CDR3 covers 15 residues. Germline V lookup: CDR1 SGDLS, CDR2 YYNGEE. CDR3 coding DNA: TGTGCCAGCAGCGTAGACAACAGGGGTTACGGGGAGCTGTTTTTT. Its translation is CASSVDNRGYGELFF.

This clone was observed a few times. This chain uses TRBV5-4 with TRBJ2-7; perhaps TRBD2 as D (6 bases). Germline CDR1 is SGHNT and CDR2 is YYREEE (reference sequence). The V gene lost 0 bases and the J gene lost 7 bases, with 23 bases spanning the gap. The CDR3 is made up of 17 amino acids. The CDR3 loop reads CASSLAGGAGGGREQYF. CDR3 sequence (DNA): TGTGCCAGCAGCTTGGCCGGCGGAGCGGGTGGCGGCCGGGAGCAGTACTTC. The complete variable domain, with remaining parts taken from reference TRBV5-4 and TRBJ2-7, reads ETGVTQSPTHLIKTRGQQVTLRCSSQSGHNTVSWYQQALGQGPQFIFQYYREEENGRGNFPPRFSGLQFPNYSSELNVNALELDDSALYLCASSLAGGAGGGREQYFGPGTRLTVT.

This clone was seen only a few times. V is TRBV23-1 and J is TRBJ1-4, with D possibly TRBD1 on 6 matching bases. TRBV23-1 is labeled an ORF, and its function is uncertain. The CDR3 has 16 amino acids. Trimming shortened V by 2 bases and J by 0 bases, and 10 bases separated the two germline ends. Here the CDR3 DNA reads TGCGCCAGCAGTCAAGCATACAGGGCAACTAATGAAAAACTGTTTTTT. This encodes CASSQAYRATNEKLFF.

This clone qualifies as medium-sized (0.01 to 0.1%). The rearrangement uses TRBV6-5 and TRBJ2-7; 8 bases fit TRBD1. Germline V lookup: CDR1 MNHEY, CDR2 SVGAGI. CDR3 size: 16 residues. The ends lost 4 bases at V and 3 bases at J; junction bases unmatched: 11. This CDR3 reads CASSSPQGTGNYEQYF. DNA for the CDR3: TGTGCCAGCAGTTCACCCCAAGGGACAGGAAACTACGAGCAGTACTTC.

The chain recombines TRBV28 with TRBJ1-2; TRBD1 might be the D (5 bases). The CDR3 is made up of 15 amino acids. Between the trimmed V and J ends, which lost 6 bases and 5 bases, there was a span of 19 bases. From germline, CDR1 is MDHEN and CDR2 SYDVKM. In nucleotides, the CDR3 is TGTGCCAGCAGGGGTGGGGATAGACCAGGGTATGGCTACACCTTC. Translation gives CASRGGDRPGYGYTF.

The V gene is TRBV10-3, the J gene TRBJ1-5; TRBD1 is a possible D gene (6 bases). Germline V lookup: CDR1 ENHRY, CDR2 SYGVKD. V dropped 0 bases and J dropped 2 bases, with 8 bases sitting between them. This CDR3 has 15 amino acids. In nucleotides, the CDR3 is TGTGCCATCAGTGAGTCGGCAGGGGGCAATCAGCCCCAGCATTTT. Amino acid sequence: CAISESAGGNQPQHF.

The genes are TRBV6-5 and TRBJ2-7, with 9 bases identical to TRBD1. CDR1 MNHEY and CDR2 SVGAGI come from the germline V gene. CDR3 size: 14 residues. The J segment lost 7 bases and the V segment lost 5 bases, leaving 9 bases of the junction unmatched. The CDR3 loop is CASSPGTGSREQYF. For the CDR3, the DNA is TGTGCCAGCAGTCCCGGGACAGGGTCGCGGGAGCAGTACTTC.

The chain links TRBV9 to TRBJ1-4, with D possibly matching TRBD1 (5 bases). The CDR3 is 14 amino acids. The ends were cut back, 4 bases at V and 4 bases at J, with 11 bases in the middle. Per germline, CDR1 SGDLS and CDR2 YYNGEE. CDR3 protein: CASSSGGLNEKLFF. The CDR3 DNA follows: TGTGCCAGCAGCTCCGGGGGTCTTAATGAAAAACTGTTTTTT.

This clone has only a few counts. The chain combines TRBV27 with TRBJ2-7; D not certain. The germline CDR1 and CDR2 sequences are MNHEY and SMNVEV (reference sequence). The CDR3 loop spans 13 amino acids. Trimming removed 2 bases from V and 3 bases from J, with 8 bases in between. CDR3 residues: CASSLREDYEQYF. CDR3 DNA: TGTGCCAGCAGTTTACGAGAGGACTACGAGCAGTACTTC.

The chain carries TRBV7-8 and TRBJ2-3; D remains unclear. The CDR3 covers 15 residues. Germline V gene lookup returns CDR1 SGHVS and CDR2 FQNEAQ. The ends were cut back, 3 bases at V and 0 bases at J, with 10 bases in the middle. CDR3: CASSFVGASTDTQYF. CDR3 in DNA: TGTGCCAGCAGCTTTGTGGGCGCAAGCACAGATACGCAGTATTTT.

Turning to this clone: The sample carries other DNA sequences with the same CDR3. The chain links TRBV7-2 to TRBJ1-5; D may be TRBD1 (6 bases). The CDR3 sequence is 14 residues long. CDR1 SGHTA and CDR2 FQGNSA come from the germline V gene. Trimming cost V 4 bases and J 4 bases, with 11 bases left between them. Written as DNA, the CDR3 is TGTGCCAGCAGCTCGAGGCAGGGGAATCAGCCCCAGCATTTT. It yields the protein CASSSRQGNQPQHF.

This clone has just one count. V gene TRBV9 combines with J gene TRBJ2-1, with TRBD2 matching over 9 bases. This CDR3 has 15 residues. From germline, CDR1 is SGDLS and CDR2 YYNGEE. V gave up 4 bases and J gave up 10 bases; unmatched junction bases: 12. The CDR3 nucleotides read TGTGCCAGCAGCTCCGGGACTAGCTCTAGTTGGGAGCAGTTCTTC. This translates into CASSSGTSSSWEQFF.

This chain's CDR3 is CASSLVVGPHEAFF. The CDR3, as DNA: TGTGCCAGCAGCTTAGTAGTGGGCCCGCATGAAGCTTTCTTT. The rearrangement links TRBV7-8 to TRBJ1-1; D unresolved. There are 14 residues in the CDR3. Per germline, CDR1 SGHVS and CDR2 FQNEAQ. Between the trimmed V and J ends, which lost 1 base and 7 bases, there was a span of 13 bases. Based on the CDR3 plus reference TRBV7-8 and TRBJ1-1, the full variable domain is GAGVSQSPRYKVAKRGQDVALRCDPISGHVSLFWYQQALGQGPEFLTYFQNEAQLDKSGLPSDRFFAERPEGSVSTLKIQRTQQEDSAVYLCASSLVVGPHEAFFGQGTRLTVV.